The clone carrying this T cell receptor (beta chain) is a singleton in its sample. Between about 2014 and 2018, patients underwent resection in Japan or China. Generated by immunoSEQ multiplex PCR, the TCRdb table keeps only in-frame clones and is missing some. The sample records over 12,000 clones, 70% to 90% being singletons. The data belong to a study of immune evolution from preneoplasia to lung adenocarcinoma. The germline gives CDR1 SGHTA, CDR2 FQGNSA. The V gene lost 1 base and the J gene lost 2 bases, with 6 bases spanning the gap. The CDR3 spans 13 residues. The receptor was isolated from a person aged 65-85 years with lung adenocarcinoma. This sequence joins TRBV7-2 and TRBJ2-7; D remains unclear. Sequenced input: FFPE minimally invasive lung adenocarcinoma tissue. CDR3 DNA: TGTGCCAGCAGCTTAGTACGGACCTACGAGCAGTACTTC. Its protein is CASSLVRTYEQYF.